This TCR beta chain was identified in a study of Graves' ophthalmopathy and Graves' hyperthyroidism. On this clonotype itself: Antigen specificity is unknown.

Findings and caveats of the study: Ophthalmopathy was separated from stable hyperthyroidism by a 13-signature model with over 85% sensitivity and around 81% specificity.

The sequenced template was RNA, covering the TCR beta CDR3 region. Second-round multiplex PCR followed a first-round RT-PCR using HTBI primers. TCRdb independently ran MiXCR on the multiplex PCR reads; one entry per CDR3 protein. The sample has 450,000 to 600,000 distinct CDR3 sequences, roughly 40% seen once. Uncontrolled infections, pregnancy, lactation or other autoimmune diseases led to patient exclusion. The CDR3 is 16 amino acids. Germline CDR1 and CDR2: SGHRS and YFSETQ. V gave up 2 bases and J gave up 5 bases, with 19 bases separating them. This chain links TRBV5-1 with TRBJ1-1; D gene unclear. The sequence derives from an adult man with Graves' hyperthyroidism. Sequencing was done on a sample of peripheral blood or thyroid tissue (not recorded which). The CDR3 region is CASSLRRVSKDTEAFF. In DNA, the CDR3 is TGCGCCAGCAGCTTAAGGAGGGTTTCAAAAGATACTGAAGCTTTCTTT.